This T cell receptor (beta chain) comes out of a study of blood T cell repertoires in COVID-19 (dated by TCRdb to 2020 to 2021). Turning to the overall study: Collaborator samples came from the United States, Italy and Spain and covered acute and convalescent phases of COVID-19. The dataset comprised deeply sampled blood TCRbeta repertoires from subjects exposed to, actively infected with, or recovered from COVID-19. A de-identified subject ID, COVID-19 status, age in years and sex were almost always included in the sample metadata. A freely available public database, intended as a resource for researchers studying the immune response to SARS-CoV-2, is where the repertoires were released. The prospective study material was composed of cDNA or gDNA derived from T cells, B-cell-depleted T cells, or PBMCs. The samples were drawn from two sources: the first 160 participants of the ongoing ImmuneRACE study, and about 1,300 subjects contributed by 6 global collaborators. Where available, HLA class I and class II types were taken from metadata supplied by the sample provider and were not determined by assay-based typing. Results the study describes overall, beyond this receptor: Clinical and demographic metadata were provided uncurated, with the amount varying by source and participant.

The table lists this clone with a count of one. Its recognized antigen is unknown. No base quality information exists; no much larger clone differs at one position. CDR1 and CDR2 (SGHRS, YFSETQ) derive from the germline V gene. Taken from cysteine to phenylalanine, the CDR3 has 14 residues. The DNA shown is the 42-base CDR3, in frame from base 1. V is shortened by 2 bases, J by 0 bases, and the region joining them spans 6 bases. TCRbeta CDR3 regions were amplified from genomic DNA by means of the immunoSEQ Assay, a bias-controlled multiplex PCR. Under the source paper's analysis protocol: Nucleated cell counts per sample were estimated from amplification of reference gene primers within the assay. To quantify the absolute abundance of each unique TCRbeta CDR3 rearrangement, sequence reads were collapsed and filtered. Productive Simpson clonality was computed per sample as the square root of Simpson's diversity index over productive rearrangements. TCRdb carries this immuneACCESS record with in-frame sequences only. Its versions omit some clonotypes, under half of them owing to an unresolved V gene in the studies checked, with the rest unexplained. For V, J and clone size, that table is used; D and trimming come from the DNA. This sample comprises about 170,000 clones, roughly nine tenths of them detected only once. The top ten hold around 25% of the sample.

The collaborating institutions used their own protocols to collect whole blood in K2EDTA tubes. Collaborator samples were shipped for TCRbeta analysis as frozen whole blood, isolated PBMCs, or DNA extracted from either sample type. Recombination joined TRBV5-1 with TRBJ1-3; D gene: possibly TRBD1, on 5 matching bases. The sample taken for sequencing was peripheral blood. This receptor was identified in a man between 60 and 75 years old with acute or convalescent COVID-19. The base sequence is TGCGCCAGCAGCTTACAGGACTCTGGAAACACCATATATTTT. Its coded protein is CASSLQDSGNTIYF.